The 29 T cell receptor beta chains given below trace back to one sample, sequenced in a study of blood T cell repertoires in COVID-19. Clones were read by immunoSEQ multiplex PCR, and TCRdb kept only the in-frame ones, dropping some. The data contain fewer than 450,000 clones, 85% to 90% of them singletons. Specimen: peripheral blood. The receptors come from a woman between 65 and 79 years old with COVID-19, enrolled during active disease.

This sequence joins TRBV10-1 and TRBJ2-7; 11 bases fit TRBD2. The CDR3 contains 14 residues. With 4 bases clipped from V and 1 base from J, the junction kept 0 bases outside the gene matches. Germline values: CDR1 WNHNN, CDR2 SYGVQD (reference sequence). Here the CDR3 DNA reads TGCGCCAGCAGTGGACTAGCGGGGTCCTACGAGCAGTACTTC. Translation gives CASSGLAGSYEQYF.

The chain carries TRBV20-1 and TRBJ2-5; no definite D call. V was shortened by 3 bases and J by 4 bases, with 18 bases between the two germline ends. The length of the CDR3 is 15 residues. Germline CDR1 DFQATT, CDR2 SNEGSKA (reference sequence). DNA of the CDR3: TGCAGTGCTAGTCAGATCATCGGGTTCGCAGAGACCCAGTACTTC. This codes for CSASQIIGFAETQYF.

The chain employs TRBV6-7 and TRBJ1-3; 9 nucleotides align to TRBD1. TRBV6-7 carries the ORF label, with uncertain function. The trim removed 2 bases at V and 1 base at J, leaving 3 bases unmatched. The CDR3 extends over 16 amino acids. CDR3 DNA sequence: TGTGCCAGCAGTTACGCGGGACAGGGATCTGGAAACACCATATATTTT. Encoded protein: CASSYAGQGSGNTIYF.

The V and J genes are TRBV4-3 and TRBJ1-2; D uncertain. CDR3 length: 15 residues. Germline V lookup: CDR1 LGHNA, CDR2 YSLEER. V dropped 1 base and J dropped 4 bases, with 13 bases sitting between them. The CDR3 bases are TGCGCCAGCAGCCAAGTGTCAGGTTCAGGCTATGGCTACACCTTC. Protein: CASSQVSGSGYGYTF.

This clone occurred a few times. The CDR3 DNA reads as TGTGCCAGCAGCTCAGCCGTAGGGAGGGAGACCCAGTACTTC. Protein sequence: CASSSAVGRETQYF. J is TRBJ2-5 and V is TRBV7-2; D is possibly TRBD2 (6 bases). Looked up from germline, CDR1 is SGHTA and CDR2 is FQGNSA. V lost 4 bases and J lost 5, with 14 bases in between. This CDR3 contains 14 residues.

The chain links TRBV27 to TRBJ2-3; 9 bases map to TRBD1. In germline, CDR1 is MNHEY, CDR2 SMNVEV (reference sequence). This CDR3 has 16 amino acids. V lost 6 bases to trimming and J lost 5 bases; unmatched junction nucleotides: 12. CDR3 sequence reads: CASRFSGTGSKDTQYF. The CDR3 nucleotides are TGTGCCAGCAGATTTTCCGGGACAGGGTCAAAAGATACGCAGTATTTT.

This clone showed up just a few times. The chain links TRBV5-6 to TRBJ2-2, with a tentative D call TRBD1 (5 bases). From germline, CDR1 is SGHDT and CDR2 YYEEEE. The CDR3 sequence is 14 residues long. V shed 0 bases and J shed 7 bases, with 10 bases lying between them. The CDR3 loop reads CASSLGRAIGELFF. CDR3 in DNA: TGTGCCAGCAGCTTGGGCAGGGCGATCGGGGAGCTGTTTTTT.

This sequence joins TRBV11-2 and TRBJ1-2; D might be TRBD1 (6 bases). Trimming shortened V by 5 bases and J by 3 bases, and 7 bases separated the two germline ends. Looked up from germline, CDR1 is SGHAT and CDR2 is FQNNGV. The CDR3 has 12 amino acids. CDR3 bases: TGTGCCAGCAGCGAGGGGGACTATGGCTACACCTTC. It is translated as CASSEGDYGYTF.

This clone came up a few times. J is TRBJ1-1 and V is TRBV10-3; D is possibly TRBD1 (5 bases). Trimming shortened V by 1 base and J by 10 bases, and 10 bases separated the two germline ends. This CDR3 is built from 12 residues. Looked up from germline, CDR1 is ENHRY and CDR2 is SYGVKD. Here the CDR3 DNA reads TGTGCCATCAGTGAGTACCAGGGCGGAGCTTTCTTT. Its translation: CAISEYQGGAFF.

About this clone itself: Other DNA sequences within the sample encode an identical CDR3. J is TRBJ1-5 and V is TRBV7-2, with D possibly being TRBD1 (6 bases). In germline, CDR1 is SGHTA, CDR2 FQGNSA. With 0 bases removed from V and 4 bases from J, the gap between germline ends came to 10 bases. This CDR3 contains 15 residues. The CDR3 nucleotides read TGTGCCAGCAGCTTAGCCGGACAGCTAAATCAGCCCCAGCATTTT. Translating it yields CASSLAGQLNQPQHF. The full variable domain, its missing parts supplied by reference TRBV7-2 and TRBJ1-5, is GAGVSQSPSNKVTEKGKDVELRCDPISGHTALYWYRQSLGQGLEFLIYFQGNSAPDKSGLPSDRFSAERTGGSVSTLTIQRTQQEDSAVYLCASSLAGQLNQPQHFGDGTRLSIL.

The chain couples TRBV24-1 to TRBJ2-5; D uncertain. Trimming removed 5 bases at V and 5 bases at J, with 5 bases between. Germline V gives CDR1 KGHDR, CDR2 SFDVKD. The length of the CDR3 is 11 residues. The CDR3 reads CATSVGETQYF. Here the CDR3 DNA reads TGTGCCACCAGTGTCGGGGAGACCCAGTACTTC.

J is TRBJ1-1 and V is TRBV30, with a weak D call TRBD1 (6 bases). Trimming left V 0 bases short and J 4 bases short, with 18 bases between. This CDR3 has 16 amino acids. The V gene's germline CDR1 is GTSNPN and CDR2 SVGIG (reference sequence). The CDR3 coding sequence is TGTGCCTGGAGTGTACCCCCGGGAAGGGGGACCACTGAAGCTTTCTTT. This translates into CAWSVPPGRGTTEAFF.

V is TRBV7-2 and J is TRBJ2-7; 13 nucleotides align to TRBD2. Trimming took 5 bases from V and 7 from J; bases not matched to a gene: 8. Germline V lookup: CDR1 SGHTA, CDR2 FQGNSA. CDR3 length: 15 residues. Written as DNA, the CDR3 is TGTGCCAGCAGCCCTAGACTAGCGGGGGGATTGGAGCAGTACTTC. Amino acids: CASSPRLAGGLEQYF.

This chain uses TRBV27 with TRBJ2-5, with D uncertain. The V end was cut by 7 bases, the J end by 4 bases, with 16 bases between. The CDR3 is 14 amino acids. Per the germline V gene, CDR1 is MNHEY and CDR2 is SMNVEV (reference sequence). The CDR3 region is CASKIAGSRETQYF. The DNA for the CDR3 is TGTGCCAGCAAAATAGCCGGGTCTAGAGAGACCCAGTACTTC.

The chain combines TRBV6-5 with TRBJ2-3; 7 bases line up with TRBD1. This CDR3 has 15 residues. With 5 bases clipped from V and 3 bases from J, the junction kept 8 bases outside the gene matches. Germline V gene sequence: CDR1 MNHEY, CDR2 SVGAGI. CDR3 sequence reads: CASSKTGTETDTQYF. The CDR3 DNA is TGTGCCAGCAGTAAGACCGGGACAGAAACAGATACGCAGTATTTT.

The chain combines TRBV11-2 with TRBJ1-2; 7 bases fit TRBD1. The ends lost 2 bases at V and 8 bases at J; junction bases unmatched: 5. The CDR3 has 13 residues. Per germline, CDR1 SGHAT and CDR2 FQNNGV. Written as DNA, the CDR3 is TGTGCCAGCAGCTTACCAGGGACAGTCGGCTACACCTTC. It specifies CASSLPGTVGYTF. Based on the CDR3 plus reference TRBV11-2 and TRBJ1-2, the full variable domain is EAGVAQSPRYKIIEKRQSVAFWCNPISGHATLYWYQQILGQGPKLLIQFQNNGVVDDSQLPKDRFSAERLKGVDSTLKIQPAKLEDSAVYLCASSLPGTVGYTFGSGTRLTVV.

The V call is TRBV11-2, the J call TRBJ1-1, with 8 positions matching TRBD1. CDR1 is SGHAT, CDR2 FQNNGV, per germline. J was trimmed by 5 bases and V by 3 bases; bases with no gene match: 5. This CDR3 has 14 amino acids. This CDR3 is CASSFRGLETEAFF. As DNA, the CDR3 is TGTGCCAGCAGCTTCAGGGGGCTGGAGACTGAAGCTTTCTTT.

This chain links TRBV11-2 with TRBJ1-6; D perhaps matches TRBD1 (6 bases). Germline loops: CDR1 SGHAT, CDR2 FQNNGV. This CDR3 region has 14 residues. Trimming cost V 5 bases and J 8 bases, with 13 bases left between them. CDR3 in amino acids: CASSPDRIDSPLHF. In DNA, the CDR3 is TGTGCCAGCAGCCCAGACAGGATCGATTCACCCCTCCACTTT. Full variable domain (outside the CDR3, taken from reference TRBV11-2 and TRBJ1-6): EAGVAQSPRYKIIEKRQSVAFWCNPISGHATLYWYQQILGQGPKLLIQFQNNGVVDDSQLPKDRFSAERLKGVDSTLKIQPAKLEDSAVYLCASSPDRIDSPLHFGNGTRLTVT.

J is TRBJ1-2 and V is TRBV30; TRBD1 matches at 7 bases. Unmatched junction bases numbered 6, after V lost 4 bases and J lost 4 bases. This CDR3 is built from 13 residues. Germline V gene lookup returns CDR1 GTSNPN and CDR2 SVGIG (reference sequence). In nucleotides, the CDR3 is TGTGCCTGGAAAAGGGGGCGCAGCTATGGCTACACCTTC. It yields the protein CAWKRGRSYGYTF.

This chain links TRBV9 with TRBJ1-1; D unresolved. V was pared by 3 bases and J by 7 bases, with 22 bases between. CDR3 length equals 16 residues. Germline V gives CDR1 SGDLS, CDR2 YYNGEE. CDR3 in amino acids: CASSGTGFGRPSEAFF. For the CDR3, the DNA is TGTGCCAGCAGCGGCACGGGATTCGGACGCCCGAGTGAAGCTTTCTTT.

The chain links TRBV5-1 to TRBJ1-2; TRBD1 aligns across 10 bases. The length of the CDR3 is 15 residues. CDR1 and CDR2 (germline): SGHRS, YFSETQ. V shed 3 bases, J shed 4 bases, and the junction held 6 bases outside the gene matches. The CDR3 DNA sequence: TGCGCCAGCAGCTCCTCGACAGGGGGCCCCTATGGCTACACCTTC. This sequence encodes CASSSSTGGPYGYTF.

The chain combines TRBV5-1 with TRBJ1-5; possible D gene TRBD1, 6 bases. The CDR3 runs to 14 residues. Germline loops: CDR1 SGHRS, CDR2 YFSETQ. The V end was cut by 2 bases, the J end by 5 bases, with 11 bases between. In nucleotides, the CDR3 is TGCGCCAGCAGCTTCTACAGGGTGGATCAGCCCCAGCATTTT. It is translated as CASSFYRVDQPQHF. Together with reference TRBV5-1 and TRBJ1-5, the CDR3 gives the full variable domain: KAGVTQTPRYLIKTRGQQVTLSCSPISGHRSVSWYQQTPGQGLQFLFEYFSETQRNKGNFPGRFSGRQFSNSRSEMNVSTLELGDSALYLCASSFYRVDQPQHFGDGTRLSIL.

This chain connects TRBV27 to TRBJ2-7; D may be TRBD2 (6 bases). Per the germline V gene, CDR1 is MNHEY and CDR2 is SMNVEV (reference sequence). There are 17 residues in the CDR3. Trimming removed 5 bases at V and 6 bases at J, with 26 bases between. CDR3 nucleotide sequence: TGTGCCAGCAGTGTGGGACCCCCCGGACTGGGGGGAATCGAGCAGTACTTC. Translated: CASSVGPPGLGGIEQYF.

The rearrangement links TRBV30 to TRBJ2-5; 8 nucleotides match TRBD1. Germline lookup yields CDR1 GTSNPN and CDR2 SVGIG (reference sequence). This CDR3 is built from 13 residues. The V gene end was trimmed by 8 bases and the J gene end by 3 bases; junction bases not matched to a gene: 8. CDR3 bases: TGTGCCGGCTACGGGACAGGAAAAGAGACCCAGTACTTC. The encoded protein is CAGYGTGKETQYF.

J is TRBJ1-1 and V is TRBV12-5; D is undetermined. V was trimmed by 0 bases and J by 5 bases, leaving 7 bases between them. From germline, CDR1 is LGHNT and CDR2 FRNRAP. This CDR3 has 13 amino acids. This CDR3 reads CASGLVTETEAFF. The CDR3 DNA reads as TGTGCTAGTGGTTTGGTCACAGAAACTGAAGCTTTCTTT.

The V and J genes are TRBV19 and TRBJ2-5, with D possibly matching TRBD2 (6 bases). V lost 5 bases to trimming and J lost 1 base, with 11 bases between them. CDR1 and CDR2 from the germline V gene are LNHDA and SQIVND (reference sequence). This CDR3 has 14 amino acids. This chain's CDR3 is CASSARDFQETQYF. The CDR3 nucleotides read TGTGCCAGTAGTGCCAGGGACTTCCAAGAGACCCAGTACTTC.

The chain combines TRBV7-2 with TRBJ1-3; tentatively, D is TRBD1 (6 bases). Deletions cut 4 bases from V and 4 bases from J, with 11 bases between. The CDR3 extends over 14 amino acids. CDR1 is SGHTA, CDR2 FQGNSA, per germline. This chain's CDR3 is CASSSQGSGNTIYF. The CDR3 DNA reads as TGTGCCAGCAGCTCCCAGGGGAGCGGAAACACCATATATTTT.

The J gene is TRBJ1-2, the V gene TRBV5-8; 11 bases match TRBD1. The CDR3 is 15 amino acids. Germline CDR1 SGHTS, CDR2 YDEGEE. J gave up 4 bases and V 5 bases, and 7 bases lay outside the gene matches. CDR3 loop: CASRGQGAPPYGYTF. In DNA, the CDR3 is TGTGCCAGCAGAGGACAGGGGGCTCCGCCCTATGGCTACACCTTC.

This clone has only a few counts. The chain links TRBV7-2 to TRBJ1-2, with 7 bases that match TRBD1. Germline V gives CDR1 SGHTA, CDR2 FQGNSA. The V segment lost 3 bases and the J segment 2 bases; nucleotides outside the gene matches: 3. The CDR3 length is 14 residues. The chain's CDR3 is CASSLTTGNYGYTF. The CDR3 DNA reads TGTGCCAGCAGCTTGACGACAGGGAACTATGGCTACACCTTC.